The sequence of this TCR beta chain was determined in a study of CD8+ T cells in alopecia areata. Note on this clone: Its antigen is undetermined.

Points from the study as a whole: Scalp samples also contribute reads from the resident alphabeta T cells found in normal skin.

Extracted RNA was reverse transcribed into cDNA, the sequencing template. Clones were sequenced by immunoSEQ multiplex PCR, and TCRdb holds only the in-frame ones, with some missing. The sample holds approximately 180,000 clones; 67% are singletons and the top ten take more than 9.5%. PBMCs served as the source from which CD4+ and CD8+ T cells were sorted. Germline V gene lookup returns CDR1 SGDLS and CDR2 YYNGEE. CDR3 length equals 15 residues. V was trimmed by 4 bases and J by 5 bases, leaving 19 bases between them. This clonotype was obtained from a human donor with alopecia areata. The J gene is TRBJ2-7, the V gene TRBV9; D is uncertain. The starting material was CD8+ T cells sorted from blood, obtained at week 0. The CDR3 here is CASSKTDVISHEQYF. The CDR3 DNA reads TGTGCCAGCAGCAAGACGGACGTCATATCCCACGAGCAGTACTTC. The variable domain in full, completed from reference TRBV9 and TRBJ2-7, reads DSGVTQTPKHLITATGQRVTLRCSPRSGDLSVYWYQQSLDQGLQFLIQYYNGEERAKGNILERFSAQQFPDLHSELNLSSLELGDSALYFCASSKTDVISHEQYFGPGTRLTVT.